This entry lists 32 T cell receptor beta chains sequenced from one sample in a study of cytotoxic CD8 clonotypes in ibrutinib-treated CLL. The protocol was immunoSEQ multiplex PCR, while the TCRdb copy is restricted to in-frame clones and leaves out a portion. This table holds approximately 330,000 clones, 80% found once. Sample: PBMCs, taken before ibrutinib treatment. The receptor source for this set is a human donor with chronic lymphocytic leukemia.

This clone was observed once. This rearrangement joins TRBV27 to TRBJ2-7; 9 nucleotides agree with TRBD2. Trimming removed 8 bases from V and 12 bases from J; junction bases left unmatched: 5. CDR1 is MNHEY and CDR2 is SMNVEV in the germline V gene (reference sequence). The CDR3 length is 10 residues. This CDR3 reads CASGGTSLYF. The CDR3 DNA follows: TGTGCCAGCGGCGGGACTAGCCTGTACTTC.

The chain couples TRBV30 to TRBJ2-1; 7 nucleotides agree with TRBD1. Germline assignment: CDR1 GTSNPN and CDR2 SVGIG (reference sequence). The CDR3 extends over 14 amino acids. Trimming at V came to 3 bases and at J to 2 bases, leaving 4 bases not matched to a gene. CDR3 in amino acids: CAWRSGTAYNEQFF. The CDR3 DNA reads as TGTGCCTGGAGATCCGGGACAGCCTACAATGAGCAGTTCTTC.

The rearrangement uses TRBV2 and TRBJ2-1; the D is unclear. The CDR3 is 12 residues long. Germline-derived CDR1 and CDR2 are SNHLY and FYNNEI. V shed 10 bases and J shed 10 bases, with 17 bases lying between them. CDR3 nucleotides: TGTGCCACAGAACAGCTATCCATCGAGCAGTTCTTC. Residues: CATEQLSIEQFF.

J is TRBJ1-1 and V is TRBV5-1, with 7 bases lining up with TRBD1. Germline V gives CDR1 SGHRS, CDR2 YFSETQ. V shed 2 bases and J 4 bases; nucleotides not matched to a gene: 2. The CDR3 consists of 13 residues. The CDR3 region is CASSLGGFTEAFF. The CDR3 coding sequence is TGCGCCAGCAGCTTAGGGGGCTTCACTGAAGCTTTCTTT. The whole variable domain, filled in from reference TRBV5-1 and TRBJ1-1, reads KAGVTQTPRYLIKTRGQQVTLSCSPISGHRSVSWYQQTPGQGLQFLFEYFSETQRNKGNFPGRFSGRQFSNSRSEMNVSTLELGDSALYLCASSLGGFTEAFFGQGTRLTVV.

This chain links TRBV16 with TRBJ2-7, with 7 bases lining up with TRBD1. CDR1 and CDR2 (germline): KGHSY, FQNENV. The CDR3 consists of 15 residues. V shed 6 bases and J 1 base; nucleotides not matched to a gene: 9. The CDR3 sequence is CASSEGQKISYEQYF. As DNA, the CDR3 is TGTGCCAGCAGTGAGGGACAGAAGATTTCCTACGAGCAGTACTTC.

This clone has only a few counts. The chain recombines TRBV12-2 with TRBJ1-3; TRBD1, the table's D call, lacks a check against the DNA. TRBV12-2 is shown as a pseudogene. This CDR3 contains 14 residues. CDR3 region: CASRSDSTGNTIYF. CDR3 bases: TGTGCAAGTCGATCGGACAGTACTGGAAACACCATATATTTT.

V is TRBV15 and J is TRBJ2-7, with 7 nucleotides matching TRBD1. Losses at the gene ends were 4 bases for V and 1 base for J; bases not matched to a gene: 7. Germline V lookup: CDR1 LNHNV, CDR2 YYDKDF (reference sequence). The length of the CDR3 is 15 residues. Here the CDR3 reads CATSKDRVLSYEQYF. CDR3 nucleotides: TGTGCCACCAGCAAAGACAGGGTTTTGTCCTACGAGCAGTACTTC.

V gene TRBV7-6 combines with J gene TRBJ2-1; D is undetermined. The CDR3 runs to 13 residues. V lost 1 base and J 7 bases, leaving 8 bases between the germline ends. CDR1 is SGHVS and CDR2 is FNYEAQ in the germline V gene. In nucleotides, the CDR3 is TGTGCCAGCAGCTTAGAGGTTTTTAATGAGCAGTTCTTC. Protein sequence: CASSLEVFNEQFF.

The rearrangement joins TRBV11-2 to TRBJ1-3; D gene ambiguous. This CDR3 has 15 amino acids. Trimming cost V 3 bases and J 4 bases, with 13 bases left between them. Per the germline V gene, CDR1 is SGHAT and CDR2 is FQNNGV. CDR3 loop: CASSLERVYGNTIYF. In DNA form, the CDR3 reads TGTGCCAGCAGCTTGGAAAGGGTATACGGAAACACCATATATTTT.

The J gene is TRBJ2-5, the V gene TRBV4-2, with D perhaps matching TRBD2 (6 bases). The CDR3 spans 15 residues. Germline-derived CDR1 and CDR2 are LGHNA and YNFKEQ. V was pared by 1 base and J by 0 bases, with 9 bases between. As DNA, the CDR3 is TGTGCCAGCAGCCAAGGCGGAGGGGACCAAGAGACCCAGTACTTC. As protein: CASSQGGGDQETQYF.

The V and J genes are TRBV5-1 and TRBJ2-2; no reliable D call. The V and J ends lost 6 bases and 5 bases respectively, with 14 bases between them. The CDR3 totals 14 residues. Germline CDR1 SGHRS, CDR2 YFSETQ. As DNA, the CDR3 is TGCGCCAGCACCCCTTTTGCCGTTACCGGGGAGCTGTTTTTT. The encoded protein is CASTPFAVTGELFF.

This sequence joins TRBV11-2 and TRBJ2-7; D might be TRBD1 (5 bases). This CDR3 region has 14 residues. The V gene lost 1 base and the J gene lost 0 bases, with 7 bases spanning the gap. CDR1 SGHAT and CDR2 FQNNGV come from the germline V gene. CDR3 amino acids: CASSLVGASYEQYF. CDR3 DNA: TGTGCCAGCAGCTTAGTAGGGGCCTCCTACGAGCAGTACTTC.

V and J are TRBV5-1 and TRBJ2-1; D gene ambiguous. The germline CDR1 and CDR2 sequences are SGHRS and YFSETQ. CDR3 length equals 12 residues. V gave up 4 bases and J gave up 6 bases, with 8 bases separating them. CDR3 region: CASSPSVNEQFF. The CDR3 bases are TGCGCCAGCAGCCCCAGCGTCAATGAGCAGTTCTTC.

This chain joins TRBV30 and TRBJ1-3; unclear D gene. The CDR3 has 16 amino acids. Trimming removed 0 bases from V and 0 bases from J, with 12 bases in between. Germline-derived CDR1 and CDR2 are GTSNPN and SVGIG (reference sequence). For the CDR3, the DNA is TGTGCCTGGAGTGTTCCCGACCGCATCTCTGGAAACACCATATATTTT. Translating it yields CAWSVPDRISGNTIYF. Variable domain in full (rest from reference TRBV30 and TRBJ1-3): SQTIHQWPATLVQPVGSPLSLECTVEGTSNPNLYWYRQAAGRGLQLLFYSVGIGQISSEVPQNLSASRPQDRQFILSSKKLLLSDSGFYLCAWSVPDRISGNTIYFGEGSWLTVV.

The V call is TRBV4-3, the J call TRBJ2-1; 13 bases fit TRBD2. Per germline, CDR1 LGHNA and CDR2 YSLEER. The V gene end was trimmed by 4 bases and the J gene end by 5 bases; junction bases not matched to a gene: 5. The CDR3 length is 16 residues. CDR3 coding DNA: TGCGCCAGCAGCCTGGGGACTAGCGGGACCCACAATGAGCAGTTCTTC. Its protein product is CASSLGTSGTHNEQFF.

V usage is TRBV6-5 and J usage is TRBJ2-1; D is possibly TRBD2 (7 bases). The V end lost 8 bases, the J end lost 5 bases, and 10 bases lay between the germline ends. This CDR3 spans 12 amino acids. Germline CDR1 and CDR2: MNHEY and SVGAGI. The CDR3 sequence: CASRGADNEQFF. CDR3 nucleotides: TGTGCCAGCCGGGGGGCGGACAATGAGCAGTTCTTC.

This chain connects TRBV11-1 to TRBJ2-5; 8 positions agree with TRBD2. The CDR3 runs 16 residues. Trimming took 3 bases from V and 4 from J; bases not matched to a gene: 10. Germline V gives CDR1 SGHAT, CDR2 FQDESV (reference sequence). The CDR3 sequence: CASSFHGREGGETQYF. The CDR3 region has the DNA TGTGCCAGCAGCTTCCATGGCCGGGAGGGTGGAGAGACCCAGTACTTC.

The chain combines TRBV7-9 with TRBJ2-6; weak D call: TRBD2 (6 bases). This CDR3 spans 17 amino acids. The germline V gene has CDR1 SEHNR and CDR2 FQNEAQ (reference sequence). Trimming stripped 2 bases from V and 0 bases from J, with 11 bases between. DNA of the CDR3: TGTGCCAGCAGCTTATTCCGGGGAGGCTCTGGGGCCAACGTCCTGACTTTC. Its protein is CASSLFRGGSGANVLTF. Full variable domain (remainder filled in from reference TRBV7-9 and TRBJ2-6): DTGVSQNPRHKITKRGQNVTFRCDPISEHNRLYWYRQTLGQGPEFLTYFQNEAQLEKSRLLSDRFSAERPKGSFSTLEIQRTEQGDSAMYLCASSLFRGGSGANVLTFGAGSRLTVL.

In its sample, this clone was seen a few times. The chain uses TRBV9 and TRBJ1-3; D gene uncertain. With 4 bases removed from V and 0 bases from J, the gap between germline ends came to 11 bases. The germline gives CDR1 SGDLS, CDR2 YYNGEE. The CDR3 runs 15 residues. The CDR3 spells CASSILGDSGNTIYF. CDR3 DNA sequence: TGTGCCAGCAGCATCCTTGGGGACTCTGGAAACACCATATATTTT.

The CDR3 spells CASSPQGDSMNTEAFF. CDR3 DNA sequence: TGTGCCAGCAGCCCACAAGGAGACAGCATGAACACTGAAGCTTTCTTT. The chain combines TRBV9 with TRBJ1-1; tentative D call: TRBD1 (5 bases). The CDR3 is made up of 16 amino acids. Trimming removed 4 bases from V and 0 bases from J, with 16 bases in between. The germline gives CDR1 SGDLS, CDR2 YYNGEE. The full variable domain, with the rest looked up from reference TRBV9 and TRBJ1-1, is DSGVTQTPKHLITATGQRVTLRCSPRSGDLSVYWYQQSLDQGLQFLIQYYNGEERAKGNILERFSAQQFPDLHSELNLSSLELGDSALYFCASSPQGDSMNTEAFFGQGTRLTVV.

There are a few counts of this clone. The gene calls are TRBV6-5 and TRBJ2-6, with D unresolved. Looked up from germline, CDR1 is MNHEY and CDR2 is SVGAGI. The CDR3 extends over 13 amino acids. The ends were cut back, 5 bases at V and 1 base at J, with 3 bases in the middle. CDR3 sequence reads: CASSGSGANVLTF. CDR3 coding DNA: TGTGCCAGCAGTGGGTCTGGGGCCAACGTCCTGACTTTC.

This chain uses TRBV5-1 with TRBJ1-4, with 9 bases fitting TRBD1. Unmatched junction bases numbered 6, after V lost 1 base and J lost 8 bases. The germline CDR1 and CDR2 sequences are SGHRS and YFSETQ. The CDR3 is made up of 15 amino acids. The CDR3 protein is CASSLTGGVEEKLFF. Written as DNA, the CDR3 is TGCGCCAGCAGCTTGACAGGGGGCGTAGAGGAAAAACTGTTTTTT.

The chain is built from TRBV27 and TRBJ2-7, with D perhaps TRBD1 or TRBD2 (7 bases each). The V and J ends lost 6 bases and 1 base respectively, with 13 bases between them. CDR1 and CDR2 from the germline V gene are MNHEY and SMNVEV (reference sequence). The CDR3 covers 14 residues. The CDR3 nucleotides are TGTGCCAGCAGCAGGGGGGGGCCGTCCTACGAGCAGTACTTC. Its protein product is CASSRGGPSYEQYF.

This clone was seen only a few times. The chain has TRBV9 and TRBJ2-1, with 16 bases aligning to TRBD2. This CDR3 is built from 18 residues. Germline V gene sequence: CDR1 SGDLS, CDR2 YYNGEE. Germline trimming cut 4 bases from V and 7 bases from J; bases unmatched to any gene: 11. The CDR3 spells CASSPGLAGGPMGNEQFF. For the CDR3, the DNA is TGTGCCAGCAGCCCGGGACTAGCGGGAGGGCCCATGGGGAATGAGCAGTTCTTC. Looking up the rest from reference TRBV9 and TRBJ2-1 gives the full variable domain: DSGVTQTPKHLITATGQRVTLRCSPRSGDLSVYWYQQSLDQGLQFLIQYYNGEERAKGNILERFSAQQFPDLHSELNLSSLELGDSALYFCASSPGLAGGPMGNEQFFGPGTRLTVL.

This chain uses TRBV28 with TRBJ2-5; 7 bases map to TRBD1. CDR1 and CDR2 from the germline V gene are MDHEN and SYDVKM. After removal of 6 bases from V and 2 bases from J, the junction contained 9 bases not matched to a gene. The CDR3 is made up of 15 amino acids. CDR3 in amino acids: CASSWADRHQETQYF. The DNA for the CDR3 is TGTGCCAGCAGCTGGGCGGACAGGCATCAAGAGACCCAGTACTTC.

This chain links TRBV19 with TRBJ1-4; D gene unclear. CDR1 LNHDA and CDR2 SQIVND come from the germline V gene (reference sequence). Trimming pared 6 bases from V and 5 bases from J, leaving 10 bases between. This CDR3 is 13 amino acids long. CDR3 DNA sequence: TGTGCCAGTAGGACGGACGGAAATGAAAAACTGTTTTTT. Translated: CASRTDGNEKLFF.

The chain carries TRBV15 and TRBJ2-7; TRBD1 aligns across 7 bases. J lost 3 bases, V lost 4 bases, and 6 bases had no gene match. The CDR3 consists of 14 residues. CDR1 LNHNV and CDR2 YYDKDF come from the germline V gene (reference sequence). CDR3 in DNA: TGTGCCACCAGCACCCGACAGGGCTTCTACGAGCAGTACTTC. This encodes CATSTRQGFYEQYF.

The chain is built from TRBV5-4 and TRBJ2-5; TRBD2 aligns across 12 bases. The J call may be faulty, since TRBJ2-7 better matches the DNA end. There are 15 residues in the CDR3. Germline CDR1 and CDR2: SGHNT and YYREEE (reference sequence). CDR3 DNA sequence: TGTGCCAGCAGCTTGGGGACTAGCGGGACCTACGAGCAGTACTTC. It codes for CASSLGTSGTYEQYF.

This sequence joins TRBV27 and TRBJ1-2, with unresolved D. CDR1 MNHEY and CDR2 SMNVEV come from the germline V gene (reference sequence). Deletions cut 9 bases from V and 6 bases from J, with 26 bases between. The CDR3 contains 16 residues. The CDR3 region is CARPDFLKDGKDGYTF. The CDR3 bases are TGTGCCAGACCGGACTTCCTAAAAGACGGAAAGGATGGCTACACCTTC.

This clone has a handful of counts. The chain uses TRBV2 and TRBJ2-7; 9 positions match TRBD2. The V and J ends lost 4 bases and 0 bases, in that order; junction bases with no gene match: 4. Germline CDR1 and CDR2: SNHLY and FYNNEI. This CDR3 contains 15 residues. The CDR3, as DNA: TGTGCCAGCAGTGCGGATAGCGGGAGCTCCTACGAGCAGTACTTC. Protein: CASSADSGSSYEQYF. Filled out from reference TRBV2 and TRBJ2-7, the complete variable domain reads EPEVTQTPSHQVTQMGQEVILRCVPISNHLYFYWYRQILGQKVEFLVSFYNNEISEKSEIFDDQFSVERPDGSNFTLKIRSTKLEDSAMYFCASSADSGSSYEQYFGPGTRLTVT.

The V and J genes are TRBV18 and TRBJ2-6, with TRBD1 matching over 9 bases. The germline CDR1 and CDR2 sequences are KGHSH and LQKENI. The V gene end was trimmed by 1 base and the J gene end by 2 bases; junction bases not matched to a gene: 3. The CDR3 is 17 amino acids. The CDR3 sequence: CASSPQQGATGANVLTF. The CDR3, as DNA: TGTGCCAGCTCACCACAACAGGGGGCGACTGGGGCCAACGTCCTGACTTTC.

J is TRBJ2-1 and V is TRBV11-2; D is perhaps TRBD1 or TRBD2 (6 bases each). CDR3 length equals 16 residues. Trimming cost V 6 bases and J 0 bases, with 15 bases left between them. CDR1 SGHAT and CDR2 FQNNGV come from the germline V gene. CDR3: CASRGWGASSYNEQFF. CDR3 DNA: TGTGCCAGCAGGGGCTGGGGGGCTAGCTCCTACAATGAGCAGTTCTTC.